Listed below are T cell receptor beta chains from one sample, sequenced in a study of metastatic and nonmetastatic thyroid tumors. MiXCR reprocessed the PCR reads for TCRdb. The table lists about 20,000 clones, around a sixth of them singletons. Sequenced sample: blood. These TCRs come from a female donor with papillary thyroid cancer or a benign thyroid nodule (not recorded which). Some clones in this sample may be carry-over from other donors' samples. The CDR3 runs from the conserved cysteine through the conserved F or W. The order of the fields is D gene, clone size, V gene, J gene, CDR3 DNA, CDR3 protein. The D gene is left open where the match is weak. Where a row states a size, it is once, few, many or the class of an expanded clone; other rows omit it.

TRBD1	many	TRBV27	TRBJ1-1	TGTGCCAGCAGTTTACGCCCATCGCGACAGGGAAACACTGAAGCTTTCTTT	CASSLRPSRQGNTEAFF
.	.	TRBV27	TRBJ2-1	TGTGCCAGCAGTGTGACTAGTTCCAATGAGCAGTTCTTC	CASSVTSSNEQFF
.	.	TRBV5-1	TRBJ2-1	TGCGCCAGCAGCTTGGGAGGCGGCGGAGGGGGAAGGGATGAGCAGTTCTTC	CASSLGGGGGGRDEQFF
.	few	TRBV28	TRBJ1-2	TGTGCCAGCACGTCAAACGGTGGCTACACCTTC	CASTSNGGYTF
TRBD1	many	TRBV4-2	TRBJ2-7	TGTGCCAGCAGCCTGGGGACAGCTGAGTTCTACGAGCAGTACTTC	CASSLGTAEFYEQYF
.	.	TRBV5-6	TRBJ1-2	TGTGCCAGCAGCGCGGGTGGGGGGAAGGATGGCTACACCTTC	CASSAGGGKDGYTF
.	many	TRBV4-1	TRBJ2-1	TGCGCCAGCAGCCAAGGTCCTCTGTCGACCCGCCGTTTGTTCTTC	CASSQGPLSTRRLFF
TRBD1	many	TRBV12-3/TRBV12-4	TRBJ2-7	TGTGCCAGCTCCGACCGGGACAGGGGGATTAAGCAGTACTTC	CASSDRDRGIKQYF
TRBD2	.	TRBV6-4	TRBJ2-3	TGTGCCAGCAGTGACGGGACTAGCGGGGCAGATACGCAGTATTTT	CASSDGTSGADTQYF
TRBD2	many	TRBV19	TRBJ2-1	TGTGCCAGTAGTCCGCGGACTAGCGGGAGGGCAAATGAGCAGTTCTTC	CASSPRTSGRANEQFF
.	many	TRBV10-3	TRBJ1-3	TGTGCCATCAGTGAGGCCGGAAACACCATATATTTT	CAISEAGNTIYF
.	few	TRBV20-1	TRBJ2-7	TGCAGTACGAGAGGGGACGCCTACGAGCAGTACTTC	CSTRGDAYEQYF
.	many	TRBV2	TRBJ2-7	TGTGCCAGCAGGCGCCTTAATCGGCAGTACTTC	CASRRLNRQYF
.	.	TRBV5-6	TRBJ1-6	TGTGCCAGCAGCCCGATGAGTAGGGGAGAAAATTCACCCCTCCACTTT	CASSPMSRGENSPLHF
TRBD1	medium-sized	TRBV28	TRBJ1-2	TGTGCCAGCAGAAGACAGGGGGACTCTGGCTACACCTTC	CASRRQGDSGYTF
.	many	TRBV7-3	TRBJ2-3	TGTGCCAGCAGCCTACAGGGTGGGTCAGATACGCAGTATTTT	CASSLQGGSDTQYF
.	many	TRBV2	TRBJ2-7	TGTGCCAGCAGGGGGGGGCAGGGGCGACAGACCTACGAGCAGTACTTC	CASRGGQGRQTYEQYF
.	many	TRBV9	TRBJ2-2	TGTGCCAGCAGCACCCGGTCCGGGGAGCTGTTTTTT	CASSTRSGELFF
.	.	TRBV5-1	TRBJ2-2	TGCGCCAGCAGCTTGGACGGGGGCGTCACCGGGGAGCTGTTTTTT	CASSLDGGVTGELFF
.	many	TRBV5-6	TRBJ1-1	TGTGCCAGCAGCCCGGGTTGGGTCACTGAAGCTTTCTTT	CASSPGWVTEAFF
TRBD2	many	TRBV10-2	TRBJ2-1	TGCGCCAGCAGAGAACTAGCGGGGGGACCCGATGAGCAGTTCTTC	CASRELAGGPDEQFF
TRBD2	few	TRBV24-1	TRBJ2-7	TGTGCCACCAGCGGGGGGGTTTTCTACGAGCAGTACTTC	CATSGGVFYEQYF
.	.	TRBV28	TRBJ1-1	TGTGCCAGCAAAGGGGAACTATTACAGGGTTCGAACACTGAAGCTTTCTTT	CASKGELLQGSNTEAFF
.	.	TRBV7-2	TRBJ2-7	TGTGCCAGCAGCTTTAGCGGAGGGAACTACGAGCAGTACTTC	CASSFSGGNYEQYF
TRBD1	many	TRBV20-1	TRBJ2-3	TGCAGTGCTTCCGGGACAGGGATAGATACGCAGTATTTT	CSASGTGIDTQYF